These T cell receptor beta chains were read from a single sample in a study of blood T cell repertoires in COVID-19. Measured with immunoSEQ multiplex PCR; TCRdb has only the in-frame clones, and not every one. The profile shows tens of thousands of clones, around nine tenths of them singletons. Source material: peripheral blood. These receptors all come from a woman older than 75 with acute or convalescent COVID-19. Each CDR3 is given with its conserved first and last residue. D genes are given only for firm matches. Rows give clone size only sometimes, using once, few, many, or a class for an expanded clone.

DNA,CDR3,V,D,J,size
TGTGCCATCAGTTACAGGGGGCCCAACTCTGGAAACACCATATATTTT,CAISYRGPNSGNTIYF,TRBV10-3,TRBD1,TRBJ1-3,-
TGCGCCAGCAGCCAAGAGAGTTCGGACACTGAAGCTTTCTTT,CASSQESSDTEAFF,TRBV4-1,-,TRBJ1-1,-
TGTGCCACCAGTCTAGGAGGGACTGGAAACACCATATATTTT,CATSLGGTGNTIYF,TRBV24-1,-,TRBJ1-3,-
TGTGCCAGCAGCACACTAAGTAGGGGCACTGAAGCTTTCTTT,CASSTLSRGTEAFF,TRBV9,-,TRBJ1-1,-
TGTGCCAGCAGCCCCCCTCTAGGTGTAGGATACGAGCAGTACTTC,CASSPPLGVGYEQYF,TRBV7-9,-,TRBJ2-7,-
TGCGCCAGCAGTGATCCCCCCGGGACAGGGGGCGACTACGAGCAGTACTTC,CASSDPPGTGGDYEQYF,TRBV10-2,TRBD1,TRBJ2-7,-
TGTGCCAGCAGCTCGGGGACTTCGGGAGCGGAGTACTTC,CASSSGTSGAEYF,TRBV3-1/TRBV3-2,-,TRBJ2-7,-
TGTGCCAGCAGTGACGGGACAGGGGGCGGCTATGGCTACACCTTC,CASSDGTGGGYGYTF,TRBV6-1,TRBD1,TRBJ1-2,-
TGTGCCAGCAGTGGGCAGGGCCGGAATGAGCAGTTCTTC,CASSGQGRNEQFF,TRBV7-2,-,TRBJ2-1,few
TGTGCCAGTAGTACCACAGGTGGGGGCACAGATACGCAGTATTTT,CASSTTGGGTDTQYF,TRBV19,-,TRBJ2-3,-
TGTGCCAGCAGCTTAACCGGGACAGGGAACAATCAGCCCCAGCATTTT,CASSLTGTGNNQPQHF,TRBV7-2,TRBD1,TRBJ1-5,-
TGTGCCAGCACCCGTGGACTAGCGGGGTGGGAAAAGTCCTCTGGGGCCAACGTCCTGACTTTC,CASTRGLAGWEKSSGANVLTF,TRBV4-2,TRBD2,TRBJ2-6,-
TGTGCCAGCAGTGGTCAGGGGATCTATGGCTACACCTTC,CASSGQGIYGYTF,TRBV2,-,TRBJ1-2,-
TGTGCCAGCGCAGAGCAGGGCACTGAAGCTTTCTTT,CASAEQGTEAFF,TRBV28,-,TRBJ1-1,-
TGTGCCAGCAGCTCAGGGATTGTTTATGGCTACACCTTC,CASSSGIVYGYTF,TRBV5-6,-,TRBJ1-2,once
TGTGCCATCAGTGGCGGGGGTCCCTCCTACAATGAGCAGTTCTTC,CAISGGGPSYNEQFF,TRBV10-3,TRBD2,TRBJ2-1,-
TGTGCCAGCAGCTTGGGTGGACACCCCCCGGACACTGAAGCTTTCTTT,CASSLGGHPPDTEAFF,TRBV5-4,-,TRBJ1-1,-
TGTGCCACTGCGCCGGGACAGGGGGGCGCCGGGGGGGCCAACGTCCTGACTTTC,CATAPGQGGAGGANVLTF,TRBV24-1,TRBD1,TRBJ2-6,-
TGTGCCAGCTCACCACCGTACAGGGGGAACTACACCTTC,CASSPPYRGNYTF,TRBV18,TRBD1,TRBJ1-2,-
TGTGCCAGTAGCCGACAGTTTCTCAATGAAAAACTGTTTTTT,CASSRQFLNEKLFF,TRBV19,-,TRBJ1-4,-
TGTGCCAGCAGCTTCGGGGGGTCGAGAACTGAAGCTTTCTTT,CASSFGGSRTEAFF,TRBV7-9,-,TRBJ1-1,-
TGTGCCAGCAGTTACGGGGACTACACTAACTATGGCTACACCTTC,CASSYGDYTNYGYTF,TRBV6-5,-,TRBJ1-2,once
TGTGCCAGCAGCTTATGTGCGGGACAGGGGGCTTGTTCACCCCTCCACTTT,CASSLCAGQGACSPLHF,TRBV7-9,TRBD1,TRBJ1-6,-
TGCAGTGCTAGTAGCGGGGGACAATACGAGCAGTACTTC,CSASSGGQYEQYF,TRBV20-1,TRBD2,TRBJ2-7,-